This entry is about one TCR beta chain. Germline CDR1 SGDLS, CDR2 YYNGEE. V was clipped by 0 bases and J by 5 bases, with 8 bases between them. The CDR3 loop spans 13 amino acids. This sample is drawn from a study of tumor-infiltrating lymphocytes in localized non-small cell lung cancer. Assay: immunoSEQ multiplex PCR; the TCRdb copy retains only in-frame clones and omits some. Of fewer than 25,000 clones listed, over 70% are singletons. Sequencing was carried out using lung tumor tissue. The TCR sequence derives from a human donor with non-small cell lung cancer. The chain uses TRBV9 and TRBJ2-5; unclear D gene. In nucleotides, the CDR3 is TGTGCCAGCAGCGTAGCCGTTGGGGAGACCCAGTACTTC. It is translated as CASSVAVGETQYF. Filled out from reference TRBV9 and TRBJ2-5, the complete variable domain reads DSGVTQTPKHLITATGQRVTLRCSPRSGDLSVYWYQQSLDQGLQFLIQYYNGEERAKGNILERFSAQQFPDLHSELNLSSLELGDSALYFCASSVAVGETQYFGPGTRLLVL.